A selection of T cell receptor beta chains follows, all from one sample in a study of cytomegalovirus exposure and HLA in healthy donors. Clones were sequenced by immunoSEQ multiplex PCR, and TCRdb holds only the in-frame ones, with some missing. The table for this sample gives roughly 200,000 clones. Sample: PBMCs. The receptor set was obtained from a man aged 25 to 45 in good health and CMV-seronegative. Each CDR3 is given with its conserved first and last residue. Each record gives: CDR3 DNA, CDR3 protein, V gene, D gene, J gene. D genes are given only for firm matches.

DNA: TGTGCCACCAGCAGAGACCTAACCAATGAGCAGTTCTTC
CDR3: CATSRDLTNEQFF
V: TRBV15
D: .
J: TRBJ2-1

DNA: TGTGCCACCAGCAGAATGAGGACAGGGGATGAGCAGTACTTC
CDR3: CATSRMRTGDEQYF
V: TRBV15
D: TRBD1
J: TRBJ2-5

DNA: TGTGCCAGCAGCTTCAGGTGGAACCAAGAGACCCAGTACTTC
CDR3: CASSFRWNQETQYF
V: TRBV7-9
D: .
J: TRBJ2-5

DNA: TGCGCCAGCAGCTTGGAGGGGGCGCAGAGACAGCCCCAGCATTTT
CDR3: CASSLEGAQRQPQHF
V: TRBV5-1
D: TRBD1
J: TRBJ1-5

DNA: TGTGCCAGTAGTCCCGGGACAGGGGCGAAAACAACTAATGAAAAACTGTTTTTT
CDR3: CASSPGTGAKTTNEKLFF
V: TRBV19
D: TRBD1
J: TRBJ1-4

DNA: TGTGCCAGCAGCCAGGCGACTAGCGGGGATCCCTACGAGCAGTACTTC
CDR3: CASSQATSGDPYEQYF
V: TRBV4-2
D: TRBD2
J: TRBJ2-7

DNA: TGTGCCAGCAGTTTATGGGCCGACAGGGCGGCGGAGCTGTTTTTT
CDR3: CASSLWADRAAELFF
V: TRBV27
D: TRBD1
J: TRBJ2-2

DNA: TGTGCCAGCCGGGAGAACACCGGGGAGCTGTTTTTT
CDR3: CASRENTGELFF
V: TRBV2
D: .
J: TRBJ2-2

DNA: TGTGCCAGCAGTGACTGGACTAGCGGAGATACGCAGTATTTT
CDR3: CASSDWTSGDTQYF
V: TRBV25-1
D: TRBD2
J: TRBJ2-3

DNA: TGCGCCAGCAGCTTGGCTGGAGGATCTTTCAATGAGCAGTTCTTC
CDR3: CASSLAGGSFNEQFF
V: TRBV5-1
D: .
J: TRBJ2-1

DNA: TGTGCCAGCAGTGACCGGGATGAAGCTTTCTTT
CDR3: CASSDRDEAFF
V: TRBV25-1
D: .
J: TRBJ1-1

DNA: TGTGCCAGCAGCTTAGCGCCCGGAGCTGGAAACACCATATATTTT
CDR3: CASSLAPGAGNTIYF
V: TRBV7-9
D: .
J: TRBJ1-3

DNA: TGTGCCAGCAGCGTCACCGGGACTAATAATGAAAAACTGTTTTTT
CDR3: CASSVTGTNNEKLFF
V: TRBV9
D: .
J: TRBJ1-4

DNA: TGTGCCTGGACTAGACTAGCGACTATCGGGGAGCTGTTTTTT
CDR3: CAWTRLATIGELFF
V: TRBV30
D: TRBD2
J: TRBJ2-2

DNA: TGTGCCTGGAGTGTAACAGGGCGTCAGCCCCAGCATTTT
CDR3: CAWSVTGRQPQHF
V: TRBV30
D: .
J: TRBJ1-5

DNA: TGTGCCAGCAGCCAAGACAGGCGGGGAGACTATGGCTACACCTTC
CDR3: CASSQDRRGDYGYTF
V: TRBV4-2
D: .
J: TRBJ1-2

DNA: TGTGCCAGCAGCTTGAGGGGAGGGGAGAACTATGGCTACACCTTC
CDR3: CASSLRGGENYGYTF
V: TRBV5-8
D: .
J: TRBJ1-2

DNA: TGTGCCAGCAGCGTCGGGACAACCACCGGGGAGCTGTTTTTT
CDR3: CASSVGTTTGELFF
V: TRBV7-6
D: .
J: TRBJ2-2

DNA: TGTGCCACCACCCCGACAGGGGACAGCAATCAGCCCCAGCATTTT
CDR3: CATTPTGDSNQPQHF
V: TRBV10-3
D: TRBD1
J: TRBJ1-5

DNA: TGTGCCAGCAGTCCTCGACAGGGGGTCTACGAGCAGTACTTC
CDR3: CASSPRQGVYEQYF
V: TRBV2
D: TRBD1
J: TRBJ2-7

DNA: TGTGCCAGCAGTCAGGGGGCAGGGAACTATGGCTACACCTTC
CDR3: CASSQGAGNYGYTF
V: TRBV28
D: TRBD1
J: TRBJ1-2

DNA: TGTGCCAGTAGTACCCCGGGACAGCTGGTTGGCAATCAGCCCCAGCATTTT
CDR3: CASSTPGQLVGNQPQHF
V: TRBV19
D: TRBD1
J: TRBJ1-5

DNA: TGTGCCAGTAGTATGGGGAGACTAGCGGGGCTATACAATGAGCAGTTCTTC
CDR3: CASSMGRLAGLYNEQFF
V: TRBV19
D: TRBD2
J: TRBJ2-1

DNA: TGTGCCAGCAGCATCACAGGGTTGGCTAATGAAAAACTGTTTTTT
CDR3: CASSITGLANEKLFF
V: TRBV14
D: .
J: TRBJ1-4

DNA: TGTGCCAGCAGTTTATCTTACAGTACTGTCACAGATACGCAGTATTTT
CDR3: CASSLSYSTVTDTQYF
V: TRBV27
D: .
J: TRBJ2-3

DNA: TGTGCCAGCAGTGGGGGCGCTAGTATGGATTCACCCCTCCACTTT
CDR3: CASSGGASMDSPLHF
V: TRBV19
D: .
J: TRBJ1-6

DNA: TGTGCCAGCAGCTTAGGGAGGACCATCACAGATACGCAGTATTTT
CDR3: CASSLGRTITDTQYF
V: TRBV11-3
D: .
J: TRBJ2-3